This passage covers 3 T cell receptor beta chains from one sample sequenced in a study of shared clonotypes between healthy human individuals. Positively selected for CCR7, the CD45RO-negative cells used as naive CD8 cells excluded terminally differentiated effector memory CD45RA+ cells. Data came from immunoSEQ multiplex PCR; TCRdb stores just in-frame clones and leaves some out. This table has 550,000 to 750,000 clones, around 95% appearing once. Sequenced input: naive CD8+ T cells sorted from blood. All receptors derive from a young woman in good health.

The gene calls are TRBV27 and TRBJ2-5, with D possibly matching TRBD1 (6 bases). CDR1 MNHEY and CDR2 SMNVEV come from the germline V gene (reference sequence). The length of the CDR3 is 12 residues. Trimming took off 6 bases at V and 2 bases at J, with 7 bases between the two ends. The CDR3 DNA sequence: TGTGCCAGCAGCAGGGGTCAAGAGACCCAGTACTTC. This gives the protein CASSRGQETQYF.

This sequence joins TRBV4-1 and TRBJ2-1; 12 bases match TRBD2. The trim removed 8 bases at V and 8 bases at J, leaving 4 bases unmatched. The CDR3 spans 13 residues. The V gene's germline CDR1 is MGHRA and CDR2 YSYEKL. CDR3 DNA: TGCGCCAGCGGTCTAGCGGGAGGGGATGAGCAGTTCTTC. This gives the protein CASGLAGGDEQFF.

CDR3 region: CASDLGTSGSRTYEQYF. The CDR3 coding sequence is TGTGCCAGCGATCTCGGGACTAGCGGGAGTAGGACCTACGAGCAGTACTTC. V and J are TRBV2 and TRBJ2-7, with TRBD2 matching over 14 bases. V gave up 8 bases and J gave up 2 bases; unmatched junction bases: 11. CDR3 length equals 17 residues. Germline V lookup: CDR1 SNHLY, CDR2 FYNNEI.